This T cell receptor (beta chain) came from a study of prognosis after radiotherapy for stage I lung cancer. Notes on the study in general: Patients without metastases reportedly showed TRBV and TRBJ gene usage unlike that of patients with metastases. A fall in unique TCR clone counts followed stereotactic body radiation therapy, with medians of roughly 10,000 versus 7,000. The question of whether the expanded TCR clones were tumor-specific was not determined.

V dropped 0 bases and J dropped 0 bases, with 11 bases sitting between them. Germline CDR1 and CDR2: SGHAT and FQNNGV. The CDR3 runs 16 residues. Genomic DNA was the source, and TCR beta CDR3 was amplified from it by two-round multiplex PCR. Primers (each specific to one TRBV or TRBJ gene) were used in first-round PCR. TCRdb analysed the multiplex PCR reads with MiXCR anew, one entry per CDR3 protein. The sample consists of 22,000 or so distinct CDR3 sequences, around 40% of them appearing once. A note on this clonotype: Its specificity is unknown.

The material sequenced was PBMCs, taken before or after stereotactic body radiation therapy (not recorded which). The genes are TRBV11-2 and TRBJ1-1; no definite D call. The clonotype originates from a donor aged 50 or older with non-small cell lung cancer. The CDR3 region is CASSLDLWELNTEAFF. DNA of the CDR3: TGTGCCAGCAGCTTAGATCTGTGGGAGCTGAACACTGAAGCTTTCTTT. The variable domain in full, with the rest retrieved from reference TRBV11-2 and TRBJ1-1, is EAGVAQSPRYKIIEKRQSVAFWCNPISGHATLYWYQQILGQGPKLLIQFQNNGVVDDSQLPKDRFSAERLKGVDSTLKIQPAKLEDSAVYLCASSLDLWELNTEAFFGQGTRLTVV.